This passage covers 2 T cell receptor beta chains from one sample sequenced in a study of cytomegalovirus exposure and HLA in healthy donors (dated by TCRdb to about 2017). Library prep was done by the immunoSEQ multiplex PCR assay. For the multiplex PCR, a mixture combining 60 forward primers for TCR Vbeta segments and 13 reverse primers for TCR Jbeta segments was used. TCRdb obtained this table from immuneACCESS and retained in-frame rearrangements with V and J assigned. These tables miss some clones; where compared with another copy, unresolved V genes account for less than half of the shortfall, and the remainder is unexplained. This sample gives roughly 190,000 clones in total; approximately 83% of them show up just once. The biggest ten clones account for roughly 10% of the sample. Sequencing was carried out using PBMCs. Source of these receptors: a woman aged 45-59 years in good health and CMV-seropositive.

This chain links TRBV2 with TRBJ1-6, with 9 bases identical to TRBD1. Germline-derived CDR1 and CDR2 are SNHLY and FYNNEI. J lost 8 bases, V lost 7 bases, and 3 bases had no gene match. The CDR3 contains 13 residues. CDR3 loop: CASIRDRDSPLHF. CDR3 bases: TGTGCCAGCATCCGGGACAGGGATTCACCCCTCCACTTT. Based on the CDR3 plus reference TRBV2 and TRBJ1-6, the full variable domain is EPEVTQTPSHQVTQMGQEVILRCVPISNHLYFYWYRQILGQKVEFLVSFYNNEISEKSEIFDDQFSVERPDGSNFTLKIRSTKLEDSAMYFCASIRDRDSPLHFGNGTRLTVT.

This clone was seen a few times. The genes are TRBV29-1 and TRBJ2-7, with TRBD1 matching 9 bases. This CDR3 has 13 residues. V lost 8 bases to trimming and J lost 6 bases; unmatched junction nucleotides: 11. CDR1 and CDR2 from the germline V gene are SQVTM and ANQGSEA. The DNA of the CDR3 is TGCAGCACTGGGGACAGGGTAGGGCGCGAGCAGTACTTC. This gives the protein CSTGDRVGREQYF.